Presented here are 32 T cell receptor beta chains from one specimen sequenced in a study of cytomegalovirus exposure and HLA in healthy donors. 60 Vbeta and 13 Jbeta primers were used in PCR. Measured with immunoSEQ multiplex PCR; TCRdb has only the in-frame clones, and not every one. The sample comprises approximately 150,000 clones, approximately 78% of which are singletons, and 2.5% to 3% rests with the top ten. The specimen sequenced was PBMCs. The receptors stem from a female donor in good health and CMV-seronegative.

Only a few counts were recorded for this clone. The chain uses TRBV30 and TRBJ1-1, with 7 nucleotides matching TRBD1. J was trimmed by 0 bases and V by 7 bases; bases with no gene match: 5. Germline values: CDR1 GTSNPN, CDR2 SVGIG (reference sequence). The CDR3 is made up of 13 amino acids. The CDR3 is CASRGQMNTEAFF. CDR3 coding DNA: TGTGCCTCACGGGGACAGATGAACACTGAAGCTTTCTTT.

In the case of this clone: The junction departs from germline at one end; a sequencing error may be responsible. The chain couples TRBV7-9 to TRBJ1-1, with D unclear. This CDR3 has 12 amino acids. Germline CDR1 is SEHNR and CDR2 is FQNEAQ (reference sequence). The CDR3 bases are TGTTCCAGCAGCCCACGCCGGACTGAAGCTTTCTTT. It encodes CSSSPRRTEAFF.

The CDR3 coding sequence is TGTGCCAGCAGCCTTAGCGGGAGGGCCTACAATGAGCAGTTCTTC. It is translated as CASSLSGRAYNEQFF. The genes are TRBV5-4 and TRBJ2-1; 11 bases align to TRBD2. Germline assignment: CDR1 SGHNT and CDR2 YYREEE (reference sequence). The CDR3 runs to 15 residues. The trim removed 4 bases at V and 2 bases at J, leaving 2 bases unmatched.

J is TRBJ1-2 and V is TRBV4-3; tentatively, D is TRBD1 (5 bases). This CDR3 comprises 14 residues. CDR1 LGHNA and CDR2 YSLEER come from the germline V gene. V dropped 1 base and J dropped 4 bases, with 10 bases sitting between them. CDR3 nucleotides: TGCGCCAGCAGCCAAGCCGAAGGGGCCTATGGCTACACCTTC. Amino acid sequence: CASSQAEGAYGYTF.

The chain employs TRBV7-2 and TRBJ1-4; maybe TRBD1 (5 bases). Germline CDR1 SGHTA, CDR2 FQGNSA. Trimming left V 5 bases short and J 8 bases short, with 21 bases between. This CDR3 comprises 16 residues. The CDR3 reads CASSLLGGSGGEKLFF. The DNA of the CDR3 is TGTGCCAGCAGCCTACTCGGGGGTTCCGGGGGAGAAAAACTGTTTTTT.

In regard to this clone: The sample carries other DNA sequences with the same CDR3. The chain combines TRBV6-1 with TRBJ2-1, with 11 positions matching TRBD1. J was trimmed by 2 bases and V by 3 bases; bases with no gene match: 3. This CDR3 contains 16 residues. The germline gives CDR1 MNHNS, CDR2 SASEGT. CDR3 protein: CASSEPGQGAYNEQFF. The CDR3 DNA is TGTGCCAGCAGTGAGCCGGGACAGGGGGCCTACAATGAGCAGTTCTTC.

The chain is built from TRBV29-1 and TRBJ1-1; no clear D. The CDR3 is made up of 15 amino acids. The germline V gene has CDR1 SQVTM and CDR2 ANQGSEA. V was pared by 3 bases and J by 3 bases, with 17 bases between. DNA for the CDR3: TGCAGCGTTGAGGTATTTGGAGGGAGGGACACTGAAGCTTTCTTT. Translation: CSVEVFGGRDTEAFF.

The chain couples TRBV9 to TRBJ2-6, with D unresolved. CDR3 length equals 14 residues. Trimming cost V 4 bases and J 2 bases, with 7 bases left between them. Germline V lookup: CDR1 SGDLS, CDR2 YYNGEE. The CDR3: CASSLRTGANVLTF. CDR3 nucleotide sequence: TGTGCCAGCAGCTTGAGAACTGGGGCCAACGTCCTGACTTTC.

This rearrangement joins TRBV5-8 to TRBJ1-5; D is unresolved. Trimming removed 2 bases from V and 0 bases from J, with 9 bases in between. CDR1 and CDR2 from the germline V gene are SGHTS and YDEGEE. The CDR3 contains 15 residues. CDR3 sequence reads: CASSFLGISNQPQHF. The CDR3 nucleotides are TGTGCCAGCAGCTTTCTCGGGATTAGCAATCAGCCCCAGCATTTT.

There are a few counts of this clone. One junction end disagrees with the germline gene, perhaps due to a read error. The gene calls are TRBV30 and TRBJ1-1, with TRBD1 as a possible D gene (5 bases). The CDR3 is made up of 12 amino acids. Germline CDR1 reads GTSNPN; CDR2 reads SVGIG (reference sequence). The CDR3 DNA is TGTGCCTGGAACGGGGGTCTGGTTCGGGGGATCTTT. As protein: CAWNGGLVRGIF.

This chain connects TRBV15 to TRBJ1-5; D possibly corresponds to TRBD1 (5 bases). The DNA end lines up better with TRBJ2-3; the J call may be wrong. The CDR3 is made up of 14 amino acids. CDR1 and CDR2 (germline): LNHNV, YYDKDF (reference sequence). CDR3 region: CATSRGGPVEPQYF. The CDR3 bases are TGTGCCACCAGCAGAGGGGGCCCAGTGGAGCCCCAGTATTTT.

This clone was observed a few times. The chain uses TRBV13 and TRBJ1-1, with a weak D call TRBD1 (5 bases). CDR3 length: 17 amino acids. Trimming removed 4 bases from V and 1 base from J, with 19 bases in between. Looked up from germline, CDR1 is PRHDT and CDR2 is FYEKMQ (reference sequence). Written as DNA, the CDR3 is TGTGCCAGCAGCTCCGTGGGGGGAATCTGGGGGAACACTGAAGCTTTCTTT. Its protein is CASSSVGGIWGNTEAFF.

The V call is TRBV28, the J call TRBJ2-7, with 7 bases that match TRBD2. Per germline, CDR1 MDHEN and CDR2 SYDVKM. The CDR3 covers 16 residues. V lost 5 bases, J lost 1 base, and 11 bases stayed unmatched. CDR3 sequence (DNA): TGTGCCAGCAGTCCCCACCTTGGGGGAGGGTCCTACGAGCAGTACTTC. The encoded protein is CASSPHLGGGSYEQYF. Based on the CDR3 plus reference TRBV28 and TRBJ2-7, the full variable domain is DVKVTQSSRYLVKRTGEKVFLECVQDMDHENMFWYRQDPGLGLRLIYFSYDVKMKEKGDIPEGYSVSREKKERFSLILESASTNQTSMYLCASSPHLGGGSYEQYFGPGTRLTVT.

The CDR3 coding sequence is TGTGCCAGCAGCTTGGAAGAGCATCGAGCGCAGTATTTT. Its translation: CASSLEEHRAQYF. The V gene is TRBV5-4, the J gene TRBJ2-3; D is unclear. Germline V gives CDR1 SGHNT, CDR2 YYREEE (reference sequence). Trimming cost V 0 bases and J 10 bases, with 12 bases left between them. The CDR3 sequence is 13 residues long.

This sequence joins TRBV6-1 and TRBJ1-1, with TRBD1 identical over 8 bases. Germline assignment: CDR1 MNHNS and CDR2 SASEGT. CDR3 length: 13 residues. V lost 0 bases and J lost 12; bases outside the gene matches: 6. The DNA of the CDR3 is TGTGCCAGCAGTGAAGCTGGGACAGGCGAGACTTTCTTT. It is translated as CASSEAGTGETFF.

J is TRBJ2-7 and V is TRBV29-1; possibly TRBD1 for D (5 bases). This CDR3 is built from 12 residues. Germline V gives CDR1 SQVTM, CDR2 ANQGSEA. Trimming stripped 4 bases from V and 4 bases from J, with 11 bases between. The CDR3 DNA follows: TGCAGCGTTGGGCCAGGGCTATACGAGCAGTACTTC. Translating it yields CSVGPGLYEQYF.

The chain joins TRBV28 to TRBJ1-5; the match to TRBD1 covers 10 bases. This CDR3 comprises 16 residues. The V gene end was trimmed by 4 bases and the J gene end by 6 bases; junction bases not matched to a gene: 9. The germline V gene encodes CDR1 MDHEN and CDR2 SYDVKM. The CDR3 DNA follows: TGTGCCAGCAGTTCGCCTGGACAGGGGGTATCTCAGCCCCAGCATTTT. It encodes CASSSPGQGVSQPQHF. The full variable domain, with the rest looked up from reference TRBV28 and TRBJ1-5, is DVKVTQSSRYLVKRTGEKVFLECVQDMDHENMFWYRQDPGLGLRLIYFSYDVKMKEKGDIPEGYSVSREKKERFSLILESASTNQTSMYLCASSSPGQGVSQPQHFGDGTRLSIL.

This clone was counted only a few times. The chain uses TRBV28 and TRBJ1-1; weak D call: TRBD1 (5 bases). Germline V gene data show CDR1 as MDHEN and CDR2 as SYDVKM. V lost 8 bases, J lost 7 bases, and 14 bases lay in between. The CDR3 sequence is 12 residues long. This CDR3 reads CASLPWQGEAFF. CDR3 coding DNA: TGTGCCAGCCTCCCTTGGCAGGGTGAAGCTTTCTTT.

The CDR3 bases are TGTGCCAGCAGAGGGGACAATGAGCAGTTCTTC. This sequence encodes CASRGDNEQFF. The chain has TRBV11-3 and TRBJ2-1; a possible D gene is TRBD1 (5 bases). V was trimmed by 6 bases and J by 5 bases, leaving 5 bases between them. The CDR3 has 11 residues. Looked up from germline, CDR1 is SGHNT and CDR2 is YENEEA.

This clone appeared a single time. The V and J genes are TRBV4-2 and TRBJ1-6; D gene ambiguous. The CDR3 consists of 17 residues. Germline lookup yields CDR1 LGHNA and CDR2 YNFKEQ. The V and J ends lost 3 bases and 0 bases respectively, with 12 bases between them. In DNA form, the CDR3 reads TGTGCCAGCAGCCAGAGGTTGGAAAGCTCCTATAATTCACCCCTCCACTTT. The encoded protein is CASSQRLESSYNSPLHF.

V gene TRBV11-2 combines with J gene TRBJ2-6; D is unclear. The V end lost 3 bases, the J end lost 0 bases, and 6 bases lay between the germline ends. CDR3 size: 15 residues. Per the germline V gene, CDR1 is SGHAT and CDR2 is FQNNGV. The DNA for the CDR3 is TGTGCCAGCAGCTTCAAGAGCTCTGGGGCCAACGTCCTGACTTTC. This codes for CASSFKSSGANVLTF.

The chain joins TRBV7-4 to TRBJ1-1; TRBD1 agrees at 9 bases. This CDR3 has 16 amino acids. Germline V lookup: CDR1 SGHVT, CDR2 SQSDAQ. With 5 bases clipped from V and 3 bases from J, the junction kept 10 bases outside the gene matches. The CDR3 bases are TGTGCCAGCAGCCCAGCTTCACAGGGGGCTGACACTGAAGCTTTCTTT. Amino acid sequence: CASSPASQGADTEAFF. The full variable domain, rest sourced from reference TRBV7-4 and TRBJ1-1, is GAGVSQSPRYKVAKRGRDVALRCDSISGHVTLYWYRQTLGQGSEVLTYSQSDAQRDKSGRPSGRFSAERPERSVSTLKIQRTEQGDSAVYLCASSPASQGADTEAFFGQGTRLTVV.

Concerning this clone itself: Within the sample, other DNA sequences also encode this same CDR3. This sequence joins TRBV15 and TRBJ1-5; 10 positions agree with TRBD1. V trimming: 3 bases; J trimming: 0 bases; junction bases outside the gene matches: 8. The CDR3 extends over 18 amino acids. Germline V gene lookup returns CDR1 LNHNV and CDR2 YYDKDF (reference sequence). CDR3 protein: CATSRRDRGTYSNQPQHF. The DNA of the CDR3 is TGTGCCACCAGCAGGCGGGACAGGGGAACTTATAGCAATCAGCCCCAGCATTTT.

This clone was seen a few times. The chain links TRBV5-6 to TRBJ2-1; D is uncertain. Germline CDR1 reads SGHDT; CDR2 reads YYEEEE. V was cut by 3 bases and J by 0 bases, with 10 bases left in between. CDR3 size: 15 residues. The CDR3 bases are TGTGCCAGCAGCTCGGGTCTCAGCTCCTACAATGAGCAGTTCTTC. As protein: CASSSGLSSYNEQFF.

The chain has TRBV2 and TRBJ2-6, with a weak D call TRBD1 (6 bases). The germline V gene has CDR1 SNHLY and CDR2 FYNNEI. V gave up 5 bases and J gave up 12 bases, with 11 bases separating them. The CDR3 spans 12 residues. The CDR3 sequence is CASSLQGGVLTF. The CDR3 DNA follows: TGTGCCAGCAGTCTACAGGGTGGCGTCCTGACTTTC.

Only a few counts were recorded for this clone. This rearrangement joins TRBV30 to TRBJ1-6, with 7 bases matching TRBD1. The trim removed 4 bases at V and 1 base at J, leaving 19 bases unmatched. This CDR3 has 20 amino acids. Germline CDR1 is GTSNPN and CDR2 is SVGIG (reference sequence). In nucleotides, the CDR3 is TGTGCCTGGAAATTCGGGCAGACAGGGCCCCCCAAATCCTATAATTCACCCCTCCACTTT. Amino acid sequence: CAWKFGQTGPPKSYNSPLHF.

This chain uses TRBV19 with TRBJ2-7, with 7 bases that match TRBD1. CDR1 and CDR2 (germline): LNHDA, SQIVND (reference sequence). J gave up 3 bases and V 5 bases, and 13 bases lay outside the gene matches. The length of the CDR3 is 16 residues. CDR3 bases: TGTGCCAGTAGTGCCCGCCCTCAAGGGACAGTCTACGAGCAGTACTTC. The encoded protein is CASSARPQGTVYEQYF.

This chain joins TRBV27 and TRBJ1-2, with TRBD1 as a possible D gene (5 bases). The CDR3 is 13 residues long. Germline CDR1 reads MNHEY; CDR2 reads SMNVEV (reference sequence). The CDR3 is CATGGGEDYGYTF. CDR3 bases: TGTGCGACGGGCGGGGGTGAAGACTATGGCTACACCTTC.

This chain connects TRBV6-5 to TRBJ1-4, with 7 bases fitting TRBD1. Germline assignment: CDR1 MNHEY and CDR2 SVGAGI. The CDR3 consists of 15 residues. Trimming took 6 bases from V and 5 from J; bases not matched to a gene: 9. CDR3 region: CASSRRQGLNEKLFF. In DNA form, the CDR3 reads TGTGCCAGCAGCCGCAGACAGGGATTAAATGAAAAACTGTTTTTT.

This clone was detected only a few times. The chain joins TRBV7-8 to TRBJ2-4, with 9 bases aligning to TRBD1. The germline V gene encodes CDR1 SGHVS and CDR2 FQNEAQ. The CDR3 is made up of 15 amino acids. Trimming at V came to 5 bases and at J to 6 bases, leaving 8 bases not matched to a gene. This CDR3 reads CASSPRTGVTNIQYF. CDR3 DNA sequence: TGTGCCAGCAGCCCAAGGACAGGGGTAACAAACATTCAGTACTTC.

The chain carries TRBV7-3 and TRBJ1-2; D ambiguous. Germline values: CDR1 SGHTA, CDR2 FQGTGA. V was shortened by 4 bases and J by 2 bases, with 5 bases between the two germline ends. The CDR3 spans 12 residues. The CDR3 nucleotides read TGTGCCAGCAGCTCGGGGAACTATGGCTACACCTTC. Encoded protein: CASSSGNYGYTF.

This clone occurred a few times. This chain connects TRBV5-3 to TRBJ1-1; possibly TRBD1 for D (5 bases). TRBV5-3 is treated as an ORF (open reading frame) with a function not yet certain. V shed 0 bases and J shed 3 bases, with 18 bases lying between them. The CDR3 is made up of 17 amino acids. The CDR3, as DNA: TGTGCCAGAAGCTTGGTCATAAGGGGTAGGCGGCACACTGAAGCTTTCTTT. Translating gives CARSLVIRGRRHTEAFF.